The next 13 T cell receptor beta chains were all read from a single sample in a study of CXCR3-negative and CXCR3-positive naive CD8 T cells. Whole-study findings and limits: TRB CDR3s of CXCR3-positive naive cells were more hydrophobic than those of CXCR3-negative naive cells.

Each TRB cDNA library was prepared by 5' RACE (with UMI labels). TCRdb reprocessed the 5' RACE reads; each CDR3 protein has one entry and no DNA is given. The sample spans 130,000 to 150,000 distinct CDR3 sequences; the ten largest clones claim approximately 0.27%. Their recognized antigens are unknown. Material for sequencing was naive CXCR3+ CD8+ T cells from blood. Noted subset: CD45RO-CCR7+CD27+CD95- naive CD8+ T cells expressing CXCR3 (TNR3+). Every receptor here comes from a human donor in good health. Some clones in this sample may be carry-over from other donors' samples.

The V gene is TRBV6-2 or TRBV6-3, the J gene TRBJ1-1. Per germline, CDR1 MNHEY and CDR2 SVGEGT. The CDR3 loop spans 13 amino acids. CDR3 in amino acids: CASSMSGGTEAFF.

V is TRBV6-6 and J is TRBJ1-4. The length of the CDR3 is 17 residues. The germline CDR1 and CDR2 sequences are MNHNY and SVGAGI (reference sequence). The CDR3: CASSYGRQGATNEKLFF.

The rearrangement joins TRBV7-3 to TRBJ2-1; TCRdb designates TRBD2, a call that cannot be tested without DNA. The CDR3 is 15 residues long. CDR1 and CDR2 from the germline V gene are SGHTA and FQGTGA. CDR3 sequence: CASSKLAGGPGEQFF. Supplemented by reference TRBV7-3 and TRBJ2-1, the full variable domain reads GAGVSQTPSNKVTEKGKYVELRCDPISGHTALYWYRQSLGQGPEFLIYFQGTGAADDSGLPNDRFFAVRPEGSVSTLKIQRTERGDSAVYLCASSKLAGGPGEQFFGPGTRLTVL.

This chain links TRBV12-2 with TRBJ1-2. TRBV12-2 is termed a pseudogene. The CDR3 has 15 residues. CDR3 amino acids: CASRLDSVANYGYTF.

The rearrangement joins TRBV5-1 to TRBJ2-2. The germline CDR1 and CDR2 sequences are SGHRS and YFSETQ. The CDR3 length is 12 residues. This chain's CDR3 is CASSAVVGELFF.

The gene calls are TRBV5-1 and TRBJ2-7; TCRdb selects TRBD2, and the lack of DNA leaves this call unchecked. The CDR3 consists of 15 residues. Per the germline V gene, CDR1 is SGHRS and CDR2 is YFSETQ. CDR3 residues: CASSLAPGLSNEQYF.

The chain joins TRBV7-9 to TRBJ1-5. Germline CDR1 and CDR2: SEHNR and FQNEAQ (reference sequence). The CDR3 spans 12 residues. The CDR3 spells CASSLRAQPQHF.

The chain employs TRBV7-9 and TRBJ2-1; the TRBD1 assignment by TCRdb is unverifiable without DNA. CDR1 SEHNR and CDR2 FQNEAQ come from the germline V gene (reference sequence). The CDR3 contains 14 residues. CDR3: CASSLETGVNEQFF.

The chain is built from TRBV9 and TRBJ2-5; TCRdb names TRBD1, which stays unverified in the absence of DNA. Looked up from germline, CDR1 is SGDLS and CDR2 is YYNGEE. The CDR3 totals 15 residues. CDR3: CASSLQGTVQETQYF.

J is TRBJ2-4 and V is TRBV5-6. The CDR3 runs to 11 residues. Germline CDR1 SGHDT, CDR2 YYEEEE. This CDR3 is CASSLGRIQYF.

V usage is TRBV6-4 and J usage is TRBJ2-1; TCRdb selects TRBD1, and the lack of DNA leaves this call unchecked. The CDR3 has 16 residues. Germline V gene lookup returns CDR1 MRHNA and CDR2 SNTAGT. The CDR3 sequence: CASSEGPGGLANEQFF.

The CDR3 reads CASSSGTGNTEAFF. The V call is TRBV7-3, the J call TRBJ1-1; TCRdb outputs TRBD1, but without DNA this stays unchecked. The CDR3 loop spans 14 amino acids. Germline CDR1 SGHTA, CDR2 FQGTGA.

The CDR3 sequence: CASSVEGGGTDTQYF. The rearrangement uses TRBV9 and TRBJ2-3; TCRdb's D call of TRBD2 is untestable without DNA. The germline gives CDR1 SGDLS, CDR2 YYNGEE. The CDR3 has 15 residues.